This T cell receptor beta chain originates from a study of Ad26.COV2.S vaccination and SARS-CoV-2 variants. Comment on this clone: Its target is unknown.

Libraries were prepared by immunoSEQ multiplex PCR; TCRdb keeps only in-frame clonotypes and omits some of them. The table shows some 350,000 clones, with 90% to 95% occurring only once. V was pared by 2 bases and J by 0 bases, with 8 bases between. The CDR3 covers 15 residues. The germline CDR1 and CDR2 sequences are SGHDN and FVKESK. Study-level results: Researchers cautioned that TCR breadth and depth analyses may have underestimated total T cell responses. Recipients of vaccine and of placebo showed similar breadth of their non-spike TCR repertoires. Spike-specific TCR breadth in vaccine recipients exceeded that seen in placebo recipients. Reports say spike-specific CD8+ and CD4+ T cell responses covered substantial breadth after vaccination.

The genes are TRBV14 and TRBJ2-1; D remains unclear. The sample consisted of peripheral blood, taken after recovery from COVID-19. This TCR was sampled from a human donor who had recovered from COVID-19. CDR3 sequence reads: CASSQSPGSYNEQFF. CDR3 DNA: TGTGCCAGCAGCCAAAGTCCGGGCTCCTACAATGAGCAGTTCTTC.